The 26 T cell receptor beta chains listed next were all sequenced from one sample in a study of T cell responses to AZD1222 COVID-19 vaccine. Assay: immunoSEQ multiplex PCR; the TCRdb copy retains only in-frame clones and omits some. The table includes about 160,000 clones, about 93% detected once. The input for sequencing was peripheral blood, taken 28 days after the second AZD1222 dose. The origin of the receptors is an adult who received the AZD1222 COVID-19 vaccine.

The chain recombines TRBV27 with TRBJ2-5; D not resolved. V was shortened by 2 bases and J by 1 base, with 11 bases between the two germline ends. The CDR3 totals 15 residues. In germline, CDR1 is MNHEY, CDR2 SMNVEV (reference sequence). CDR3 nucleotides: TGTGCCAGCAGTTTACATACCCCTAGCCAAGAGACCCAGTACTTC. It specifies CASSLHTPSQETQYF.

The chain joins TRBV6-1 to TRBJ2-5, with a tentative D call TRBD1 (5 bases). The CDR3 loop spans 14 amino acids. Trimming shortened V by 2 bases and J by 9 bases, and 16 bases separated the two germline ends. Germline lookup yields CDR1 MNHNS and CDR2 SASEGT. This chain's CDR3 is CASSEYRNLAAQYF. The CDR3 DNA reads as TGTGCCAGCAGTGAATACAGGAACCTGGCGGCCCAGTACTTC.

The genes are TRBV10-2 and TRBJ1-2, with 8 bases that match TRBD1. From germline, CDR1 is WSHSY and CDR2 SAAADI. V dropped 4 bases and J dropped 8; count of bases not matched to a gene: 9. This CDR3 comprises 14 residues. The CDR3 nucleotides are TGCGCCAGCAGTGGAGCCGGGACAGGCTCCGGCTACACCTTC. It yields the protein CASSGAGTGSGYTF.

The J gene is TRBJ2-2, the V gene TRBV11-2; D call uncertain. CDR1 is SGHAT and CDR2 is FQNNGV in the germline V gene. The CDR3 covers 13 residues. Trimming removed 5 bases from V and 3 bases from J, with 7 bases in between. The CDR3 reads CASSPQDTGELFF. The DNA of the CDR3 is TGTGCCAGCAGCCCCCAGGACACCGGGGAGCTGTTTTTT.

The DNA of the CDR3 is TGCGCCAGCAGCTTGACGAAGCCGACAGGGTACAATGAGCAGTTCTTC. This translates into CASSLTKPTGYNEQFF. The chain is built from TRBV5-1 and TRBJ2-1, with 7 positions matching TRBD1. J was trimmed by 4 bases and V by 1 base; bases with no gene match: 8. This CDR3 is built from 16 residues. The germline V gene has CDR1 SGHRS and CDR2 YFSETQ. Full variable domain (outside the CDR3, taken from reference TRBV5-1 and TRBJ2-1): KAGVTQTPRYLIKTRGQQVTLSCSPISGHRSVSWYQQTPGQGLQFLFEYFSETQRNKGNFPGRFSGRQFSNSRSEMNVSTLELGDSALYLCASSLTKPTGYNEQFFGPGTRLTVL.

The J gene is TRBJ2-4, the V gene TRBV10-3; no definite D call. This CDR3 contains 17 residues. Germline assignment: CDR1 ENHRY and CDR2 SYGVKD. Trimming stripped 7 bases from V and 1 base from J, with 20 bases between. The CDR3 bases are TGTGCCATCAAGTCCTTTCCTCAGTTGAAGGCCAAAAACATTCAGTACTTC. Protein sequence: CAIKSFPQLKAKNIQYF.

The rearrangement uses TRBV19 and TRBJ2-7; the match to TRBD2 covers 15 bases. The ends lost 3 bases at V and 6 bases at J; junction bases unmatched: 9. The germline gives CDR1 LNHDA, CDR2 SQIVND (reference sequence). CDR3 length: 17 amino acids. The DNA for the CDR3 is TGTGCCAGTAGTATTCAACCCGGGACTAGCGGGAGGACCGAGCAGTACTTC. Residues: CASSIQPGTSGRTEQYF.

CDR3 nucleotide sequence: TGTGCCAGCAGCTCACTAAGGCAGGGGTCCCGGTACGAGCAGTACTTC. This codes for CASSSLRQGSRYEQYF. This rearrangement joins TRBV7-8 to TRBJ2-7; TRBD1 might be the D (6 bases). This CDR3 region has 16 residues. The germline CDR1 and CDR2 sequences are SGHVS and FQNEAQ. V was clipped by 4 bases and J by 4 bases, with 20 bases between them.

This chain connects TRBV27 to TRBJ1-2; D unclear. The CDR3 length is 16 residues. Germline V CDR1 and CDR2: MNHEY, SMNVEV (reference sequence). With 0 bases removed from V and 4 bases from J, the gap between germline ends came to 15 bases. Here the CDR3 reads CASSLSIVGTPYGYTF. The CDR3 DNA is TGTGCCAGCAGTTTATCGATAGTCGGCACTCCCTATGGCTACACCTTC.

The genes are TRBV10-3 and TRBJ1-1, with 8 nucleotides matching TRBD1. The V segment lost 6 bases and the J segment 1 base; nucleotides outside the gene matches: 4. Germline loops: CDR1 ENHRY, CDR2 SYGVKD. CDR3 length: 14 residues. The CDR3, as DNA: TGTGCCATCAGACAGGGGGAGGGGAACACTGAAGCTTTCTTT. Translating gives CAIRQGEGNTEAFF.

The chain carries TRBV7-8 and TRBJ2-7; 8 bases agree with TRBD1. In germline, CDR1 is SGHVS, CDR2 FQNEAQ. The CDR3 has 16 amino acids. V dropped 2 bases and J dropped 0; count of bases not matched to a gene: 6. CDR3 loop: CASSLPGQGNSYEQYF. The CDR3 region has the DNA TGTGCCAGCAGCTTACCCGGACAGGGTAACTCCTACGAGCAGTACTTC.

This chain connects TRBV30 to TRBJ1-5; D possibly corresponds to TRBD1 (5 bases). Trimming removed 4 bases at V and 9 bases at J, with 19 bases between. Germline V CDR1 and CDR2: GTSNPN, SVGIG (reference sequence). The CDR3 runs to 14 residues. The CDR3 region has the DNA TGTGCCTGGAAGGCCCGCAGGGAAGTTGGGCCCCAGCATTTT. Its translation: CAWKARREVGPQHF.

The CDR3 region has the DNA TGTGCCAGCAGCTTAGCAGGGGACAGGATGTACGAGCAGTACTTC. It is translated as CASSLAGDRMYEQYF. The chain carries TRBV11-2 and TRBJ2-7; 8 nucleotides match TRBD1. The germline CDR1 and CDR2 sequences are SGHAT and FQNNGV. After removal of 1 base from V and 4 bases from J, the junction contained 6 bases not matched to a gene. The CDR3 is 15 residues long.

CDR3 DNA: TGCGCCAGCAGCCAAGCTACCTTGGGCGACAGAACCGGGGAGCTGTTTTTT. Translating it yields CASSQATLGDRTGELFF. This chain connects TRBV4-1 to TRBJ2-2, with D tentatively TRBD1 (5 bases). This CDR3 has 17 amino acids. Germline CDR1 is MGHRA and CDR2 is YSYEKL. Trimming pared 1 base from V and 5 bases from J, leaving 17 bases between.

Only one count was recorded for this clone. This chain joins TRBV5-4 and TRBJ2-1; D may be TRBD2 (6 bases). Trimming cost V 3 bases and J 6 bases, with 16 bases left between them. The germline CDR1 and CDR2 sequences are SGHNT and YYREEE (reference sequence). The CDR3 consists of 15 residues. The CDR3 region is CASSYTGLAVNEQFF. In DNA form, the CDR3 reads TGTGCCAGCAGCTACACGGGACTTGCGGTCAATGAGCAGTTCTTC. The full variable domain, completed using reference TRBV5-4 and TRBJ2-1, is ETGVTQSPTHLIKTRGQQVTLRCSSQSGHNTVSWYQQALGQGPQFIFQYYREEENGRGNFPPRFSGLQFPNYSSELNVNALELDDSALYLCASSYTGLAVNEQFFGPGTRLTVL.

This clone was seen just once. The CDR3: CASSSGLAGNEQFF. The CDR3, as DNA: TGTGCCAGCAGCTCAGGACTAGCGGGCAATGAGCAGTTCTTC. This rearrangement joins TRBV5-8 to TRBJ2-1; 11 bases agree with TRBD2. The CDR3 is 14 amino acids. With V trimmed by 3 bases and J by 6 bases, 2 bases remained unmatched. Looked up from germline, CDR1 is SGHTS and CDR2 is YDEGEE.

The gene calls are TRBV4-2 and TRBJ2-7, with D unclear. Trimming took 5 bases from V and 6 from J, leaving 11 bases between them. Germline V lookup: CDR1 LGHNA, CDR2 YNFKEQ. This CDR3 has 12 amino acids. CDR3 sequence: CASSTSNGEQYF. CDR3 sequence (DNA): TGTGCCAGCAGCACATCCAACGGCGAGCAGTACTTC.

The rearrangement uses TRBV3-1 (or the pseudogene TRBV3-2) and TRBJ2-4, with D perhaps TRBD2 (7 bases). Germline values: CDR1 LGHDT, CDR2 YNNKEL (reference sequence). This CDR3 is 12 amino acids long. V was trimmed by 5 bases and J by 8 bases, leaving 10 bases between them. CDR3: CASSTGRDIQYF. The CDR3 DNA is TGTGCCAGCAGCACAGGGAGGGACATTCAGTACTTC.

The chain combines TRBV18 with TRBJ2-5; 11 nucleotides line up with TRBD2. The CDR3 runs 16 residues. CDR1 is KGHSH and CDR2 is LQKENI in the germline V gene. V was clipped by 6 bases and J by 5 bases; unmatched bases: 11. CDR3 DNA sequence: TGTGCCAGCTCCCCATTACTAGCGGGAGTAGTGGAGACCCAGTACTTC. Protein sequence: CASSPLLAGVVETQYF. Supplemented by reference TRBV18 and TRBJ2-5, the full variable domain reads NAGVMQNPRHLVRRRGQEARLRCSPMKGHSHVYWYRQLPEEGLKFMVYLQKENIIDESGMPKERFSAEFPKEGPSILRIQQVVRGDSAAYFCASSPLLAGVVETQYFGPGTRLLVL.

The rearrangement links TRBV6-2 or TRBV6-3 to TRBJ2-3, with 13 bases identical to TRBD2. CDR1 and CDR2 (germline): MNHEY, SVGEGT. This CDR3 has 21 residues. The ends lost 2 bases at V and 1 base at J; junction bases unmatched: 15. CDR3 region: CASSYVTGLAGVPSRTDTQYF. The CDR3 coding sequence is TGTGCCAGCAGTTACGTTACTGGACTAGCGGGAGTCCCGTCTCGCACAGATACGCAGTATTTT.

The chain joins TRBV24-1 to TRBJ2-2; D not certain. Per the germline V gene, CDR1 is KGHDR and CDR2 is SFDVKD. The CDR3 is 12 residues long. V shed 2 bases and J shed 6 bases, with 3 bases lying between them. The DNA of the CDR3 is TGTGCCACCAGTGATTCGCCCGGGGAGCTGTTTTTT. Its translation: CATSDSPGELFF.

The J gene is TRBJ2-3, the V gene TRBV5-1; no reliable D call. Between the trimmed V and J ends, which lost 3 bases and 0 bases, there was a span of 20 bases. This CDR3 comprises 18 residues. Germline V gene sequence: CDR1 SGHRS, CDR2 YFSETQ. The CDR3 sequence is CASSSSPPGSTSTDTQYF. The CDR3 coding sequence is TGCGCCAGCAGCTCGTCCCCTCCCGGTTCCACTAGCACAGATACGCAGTATTTT.

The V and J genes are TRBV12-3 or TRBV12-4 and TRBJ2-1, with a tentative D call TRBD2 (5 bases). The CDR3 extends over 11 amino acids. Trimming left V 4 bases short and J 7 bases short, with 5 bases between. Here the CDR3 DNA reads TGTGCCAGCAGTTCGGGGAATGAGCAGTTCTTC. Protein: CASSSGNEQFF.

The CDR3 loop is CASSADMVEKLFF. Written as DNA, the CDR3 is TGTGCCAGCAGCGCTGACATGGTTGAAAAACTGTTTTTT. The chain employs TRBV7-9 and TRBJ1-4; D unresolved. With 5 bases removed from V and 7 bases from J, the gap between germline ends came to 11 bases. The CDR3 extends over 13 amino acids. Germline values: CDR1 SEHNR, CDR2 FQNEAQ (reference sequence). The variable domain in full, with the rest retrieved from reference TRBV7-9 and TRBJ1-4, is DTGVSQNPRHKITKRGQNVTFRCDPISEHNRLYWYRQTLGQGPEFLTYFQNEAQLEKSRLLSDRFSAERPKGSFSTLEIQRTEQGDSAMYLCASSADMVEKLFFGSGTQLSVL.

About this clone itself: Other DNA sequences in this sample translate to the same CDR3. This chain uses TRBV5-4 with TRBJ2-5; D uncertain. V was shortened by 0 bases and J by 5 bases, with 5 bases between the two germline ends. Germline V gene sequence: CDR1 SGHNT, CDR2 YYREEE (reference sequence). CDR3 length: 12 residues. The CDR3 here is CASSLVGETQYF. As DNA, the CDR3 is TGTGCCAGCAGCTTGGTTGGGGAGACCCAGTACTTC.

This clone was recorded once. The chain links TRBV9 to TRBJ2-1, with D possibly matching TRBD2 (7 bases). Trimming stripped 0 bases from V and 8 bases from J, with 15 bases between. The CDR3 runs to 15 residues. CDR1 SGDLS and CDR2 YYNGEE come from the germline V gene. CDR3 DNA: TGTGCCAGCAGCGTAGCGACAGGCGGGGGCTATGAGCAGTTCTTC. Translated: CASSVATGGGYEQFF.